This T cell receptor (beta chain) was sequenced for a study of identical twins. This clonotype was observed a handful of times. Its antigen is currently unknown. A universal primer site arose from template switching, and cDNA bore unique molecular identifiers. A single record per CDR3 protein comes from TCRdb applying MiXCR to the 5' RACE reads. The table has 400,000 to 500,000 distinct CDR3 sequences, more than 13% seen once. Regarding the study as a whole: Fewer insertions characterized abundant cord blood beta clonotypes, whereas memory repertoires showed none. The models systematically underestimated how much out-of-frame TCR alpha was shared in monozygotic twins.

Per the germline V gene, CDR1 is ENHRY and CDR2 is SYGVKD. CDR3 length equals 13 residues. The V and J ends lost 4 bases and 4 bases respectively, with 10 bases between them. These same records also appear under a second study, on yellow fever vaccine responses in identical twins.

The receptor comes from a woman aged 18-29 years in good health. Sequencing input: CD4+ T cells sorted from blood. This rearrangement joins TRBV10-3 to TRBJ2-5, with D possibly called TRBD1 or TRBD2 (6 bases each). CDR3 region: CAISGGAGETQYF. CDR3 bases: TGTGCCATCAGTGGGGGGGCCGGAGAGACCCAGTACTTC.